The clone carrying this T cell receptor (beta chain) was seen only once. The sample is drawn from a study of glioma-infiltrating T cells after dendritic cell vaccination. Amplification used 60 V beta primers and 13 J beta primers. Profiled with immunoSEQ multiplex PCR; TCRdb holds only in-frame clones, not every one. The sample has 40,000 or so clones; just under 85% are singletons. Before vaccination, two weeks after the third vaccination, and at progression, PBMC were collected. V dropped 3 bases and J dropped 0; count of bases not matched to a gene: 2. The CDR3 loop spans 16 amino acids. Germline CDR1 and CDR2: SGHNT and YYREEE (reference sequence).

The starting material was blood, obtained before dendritic cell vaccination. The receptor was derived from a human donor with glioblastoma. This chain uses TRBV5-4 with TRBJ2-7, with TRBD2 matching 14 bases. The DNA of the CDR3 is TGTGCCAGCAGCTGGGGGACTAGCGGGAGCTCCTACGAGCAGTACTTC. It encodes CASSWGTSGSSYEQYF.